The clone carrying this T cell receptor beta chain was observed a handful of times. The V gene's germline CDR1 is SGHRS and CDR2 YFSETQ. V dropped 4 bases and J dropped 6; count of bases not matched to a gene: 15. This CDR3 is 18 amino acids long. TCRdb passed the 5' RACE reads through MiXCR, listing each CDR3 protein once. The sample has 450,000 to 600,000 distinct CDR3 sequences, about 17% seen once. This entry belongs to a study of T cells after yellow fever vaccination. The chain couples TRBV5-1 to TRBJ2-6, with TRBD1 matching over 8 bases. This receptor was identified in a man between 18 and 29 years old who received the YFV17D yellow fever vaccine. Sample: PBMCs, taken roughly 5 days after the first yellow fever vaccination. DNA of the CDR3: TGCGCCAGCAGCCCAGAACTACGGACAGGGTGGGCGGCCAACGTCCTGACTTTC. It codes for CASSPELRTGWAANVLTF.